This entry is about one T cell receptor beta chain. This clone was counted between two and nine times. There is no known antigen for this receptor. Per-base qualities were not stored, and no clone one base away is much larger. The sample originates from a study of blood T cell repertoires in COVID-19 (dated by TCRdb to between 2020 and 2021). With respect to the entire study: Samples from collaborators originated in the United States, Italy and Spain and spanned both the acute and convalescent phases of COVID-19. The samples were drawn from the first 160 participants of the ongoing ImmuneRACE study and from 1,254 subjects provided by 6 global collaborators. Where HLA class I and class II types were available, the types were taken from metadata supplied by the sample provider, not from assay-based typing. Deeply sampled blood TCRbeta repertoires from subjects exposed to, actively infected with, or recovered from COVID-19 were included in the dataset. A de-identified subject ID, COVID-19 status, age in years and sex were almost always included in the sample metadata. A freely available public database, intended as a resource for researchers studying the immune response to SARS-CoV-2, is where the repertoires were released. The material from the prospective study consisted of cDNA or gDNA derived from T cells, B-cell-depleted T cells, or PBMCs. Overall study outcomes, separate from this receptor: The quantity of clinical and demographic metadata differed by source and by participant and was supplied without curation.

TCRbeta CDR3 regions were amplified from genomic DNA by means of the immunoSEQ Assay, a bias-controlled multiplex PCR. From the authors' description of their analysis: The number of nucleated cells in each sample was estimated from the amplification of reference gene primers within the assay. Sequence reads were collapsed and filtered to measure the absolute abundance of every unique TCRbeta CDR3 rearrangement. Productive Simpson clonality was computed per sample as the square root of Simpson's diversity index over productive rearrangements. TCRdb took this table from immuneACCESS and kept in-frame rearrangements with V and J called. Such tables lack part of the clones; where checked against another copy, unresolved V genes explain under half of the gap, and the rest is unexplained. V and J calls and clone size follow that table, whereas D and trimming were derived from the DNA. This sample has 150,000 or so clones in its table, and 70% to 90% of those were observed once. Jointly, the top ten make up less than 2% of the sample.

Whole blood was collected in K2EDTA tubes by collaborating institutions according to the institutions' own protocols. For TCRbeta analysis, collaborators shipped samples as frozen whole blood, isolated PBMCs, or DNA extracted from either of those sample types. CDR1 and CDR2 (GTSNPN, SVGIG) derive from the germline V gene (reference sequence). The cysteine opens and the phenylalanine closes a CDR3 of 16 amino acids. Left in the record is the CDR3 DNA by itself, 48 bases read in frame from the first base. Deletion took 5 bases off V and 2 bases off J, with a span of 16 bases between the germline ends.

This clonotype was sampled from a woman aged 55 to 70 with acute or convalescent COVID-19. Sequences were obtained from peripheral blood. The chain is encoded by TRBV30 joined to TRBJ2-6; the D region possibly corresponds to TRBD2 (7 bases align). The nucleotide sequence reads TGTGCCTGGGTCGGACGGGGGGCTGCTGGGGCCAACGTCCTGACTTTC. Protein translation: CAWVGRGAAGANVLTF.